This T cell receptor beta chain derives from a study of T cells after yellow fever vaccination. This clonotype turned up a few times. One entry per CDR3 protein results from TCRdb running MiXCR on the 5' RACE reads. The sample shows more than 250,000 distinct CDR3 sequences, around 6.8% of them seen only once. Trimming took off 1 base at V and 2 bases at J, with 22 bases between the two ends. The CDR3 consists of 18 residues. CDR1 is DFQATT, CDR2 SNEGSKA, per germline (reference sequence). This receptor was taken from a man aged 18 to 29 who received the YFV17D yellow fever vaccine. This specimen was PBMCs, taken more than 40 days after the first yellow fever vaccination. V is TRBV20-1 and J is TRBJ2-3, with no clear D. The CDR3 sequence: CSARALEVSVYPTDTQYF. Here the CDR3 DNA reads TGCAGTGCTAGAGCTCTAGAAGTGAGCGTCTATCCCACAGATACGCAGTATTTT.